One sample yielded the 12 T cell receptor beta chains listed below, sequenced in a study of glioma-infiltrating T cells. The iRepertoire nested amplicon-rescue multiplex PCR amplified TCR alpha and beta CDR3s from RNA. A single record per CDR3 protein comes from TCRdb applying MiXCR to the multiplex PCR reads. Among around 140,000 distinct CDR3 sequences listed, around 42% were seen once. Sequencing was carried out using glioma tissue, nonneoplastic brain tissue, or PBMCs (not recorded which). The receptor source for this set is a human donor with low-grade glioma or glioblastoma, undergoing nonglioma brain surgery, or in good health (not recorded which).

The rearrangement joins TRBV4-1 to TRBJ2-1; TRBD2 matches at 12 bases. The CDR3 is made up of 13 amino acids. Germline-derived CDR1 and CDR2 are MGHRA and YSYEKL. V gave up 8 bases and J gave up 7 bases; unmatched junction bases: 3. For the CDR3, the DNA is TGCGCCAGCGGGCTAGCGGGGGGGAATGAGCAGTTCTTC. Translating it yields CASGLAGGNEQFF.

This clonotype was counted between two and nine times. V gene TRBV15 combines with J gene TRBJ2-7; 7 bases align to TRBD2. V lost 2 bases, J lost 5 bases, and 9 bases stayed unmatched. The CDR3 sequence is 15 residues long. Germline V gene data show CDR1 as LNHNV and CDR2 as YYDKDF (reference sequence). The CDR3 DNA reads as TGTGCCACCAGCAGATGGGGGGGGTATGTAGACGAGCAGTACTTC. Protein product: CATSRWGGYVDEQYF.

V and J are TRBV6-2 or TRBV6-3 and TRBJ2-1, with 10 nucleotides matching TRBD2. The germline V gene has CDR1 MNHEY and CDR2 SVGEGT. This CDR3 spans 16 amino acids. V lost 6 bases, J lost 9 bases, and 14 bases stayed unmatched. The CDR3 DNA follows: TGTGCCAGCAGCCCCCTAGCGGGAGAAGAGTTCGGTGAGCAGTTCTTC. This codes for CASSPLAGEEFGEQFF.

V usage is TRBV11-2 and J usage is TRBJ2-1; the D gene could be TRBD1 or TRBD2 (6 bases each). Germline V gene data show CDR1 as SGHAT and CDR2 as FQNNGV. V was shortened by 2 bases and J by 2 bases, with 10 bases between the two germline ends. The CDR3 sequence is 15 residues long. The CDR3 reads CASSLLGGTYNEQFF. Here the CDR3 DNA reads TGTGCCAGCAGCTTATTAGGGGGGACCTACAATGAGCAGTTCTTC.

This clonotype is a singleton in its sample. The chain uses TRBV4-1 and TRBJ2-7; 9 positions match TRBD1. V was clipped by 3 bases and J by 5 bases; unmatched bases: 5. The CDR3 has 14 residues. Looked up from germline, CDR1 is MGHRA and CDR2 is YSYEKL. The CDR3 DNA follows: TGCGCCAGCAGCCAGGGACAGGGAAGAAACGAGCAGTACTTC. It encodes CASSQGQGRNEQYF.

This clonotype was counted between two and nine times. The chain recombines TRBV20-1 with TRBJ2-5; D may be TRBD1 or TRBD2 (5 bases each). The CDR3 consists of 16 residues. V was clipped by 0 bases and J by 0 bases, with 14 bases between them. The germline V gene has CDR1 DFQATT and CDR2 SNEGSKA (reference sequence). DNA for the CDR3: TGCAGTGCTAGAGATCTCGGGGCAGCGTACCAAGAGACCCAGTACTTC. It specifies CSARDLGAAYQETQYF.

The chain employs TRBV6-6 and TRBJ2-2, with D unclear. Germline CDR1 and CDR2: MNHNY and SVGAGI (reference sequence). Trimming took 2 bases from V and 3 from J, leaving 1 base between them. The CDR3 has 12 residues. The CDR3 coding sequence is TGTGCCAGCAGTTACCACACCGGGGAGCTGTTTTTT. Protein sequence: CASSYHTGELFF.

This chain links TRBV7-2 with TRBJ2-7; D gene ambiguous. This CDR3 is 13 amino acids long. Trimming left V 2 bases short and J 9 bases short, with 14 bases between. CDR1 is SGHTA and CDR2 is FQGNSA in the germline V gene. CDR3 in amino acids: CASSLRAKTSQYF. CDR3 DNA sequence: TGTGCCAGCAGCTTAAGAGCAAAGACCTCGCAGTACTTC. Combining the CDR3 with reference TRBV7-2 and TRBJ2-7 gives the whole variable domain GAGVSQSPSNKVTEKGKDVELRCDPISGHTALYWYRQSLGQGLEFLIYFQGNSAPDKSGLPSDRFSAERTGGSVSTLTIQRTQQEDSAVYLCASSLRAKTSQYFGPGTRLTVT.

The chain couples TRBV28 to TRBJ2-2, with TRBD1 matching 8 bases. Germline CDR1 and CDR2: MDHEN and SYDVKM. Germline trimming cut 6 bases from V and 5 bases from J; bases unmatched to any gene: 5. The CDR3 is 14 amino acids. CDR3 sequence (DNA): TGTGCCAGCAGATCAGGGGGCCGGACCGGGGAGCTGTTTTTT. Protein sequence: CASRSGGRTGELFF.

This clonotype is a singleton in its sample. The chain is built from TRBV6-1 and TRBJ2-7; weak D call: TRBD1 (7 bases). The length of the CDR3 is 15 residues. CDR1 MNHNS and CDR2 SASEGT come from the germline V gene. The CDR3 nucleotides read TGTTCCGTTAGAGGAGGGGGCAGGGGTAACCACGAGCAGTACTTC. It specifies CSVRGGGRGNHEQYF.

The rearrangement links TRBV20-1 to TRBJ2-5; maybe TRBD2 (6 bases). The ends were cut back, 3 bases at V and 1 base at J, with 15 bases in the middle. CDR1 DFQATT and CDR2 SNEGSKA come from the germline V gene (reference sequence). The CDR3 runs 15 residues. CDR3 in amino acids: CSASGGPGPQETQYF. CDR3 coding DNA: TGCAGTGCTAGCGGGGGTCCGGGGCCCCAAGAGACCCAGTACTTC.

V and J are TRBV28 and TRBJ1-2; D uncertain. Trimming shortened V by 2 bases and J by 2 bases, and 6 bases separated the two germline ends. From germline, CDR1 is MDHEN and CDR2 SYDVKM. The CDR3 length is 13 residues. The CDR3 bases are TGTGCCAGCAGTTTAGTACAGAACTATGGCTACACCTTC. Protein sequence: CASSLVQNYGYTF.